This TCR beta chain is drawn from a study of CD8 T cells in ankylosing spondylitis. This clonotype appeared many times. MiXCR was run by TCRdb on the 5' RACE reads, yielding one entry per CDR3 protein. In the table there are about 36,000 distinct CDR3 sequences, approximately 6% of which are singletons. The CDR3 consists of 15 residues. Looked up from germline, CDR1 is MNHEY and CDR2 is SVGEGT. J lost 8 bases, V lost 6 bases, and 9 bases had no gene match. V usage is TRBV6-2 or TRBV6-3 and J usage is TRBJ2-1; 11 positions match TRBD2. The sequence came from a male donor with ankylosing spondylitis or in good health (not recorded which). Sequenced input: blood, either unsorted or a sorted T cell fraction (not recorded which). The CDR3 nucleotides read TGTGCCAGCAGCCTTACTAGCGGGAGTTACGATGAGCAGTTCTTC. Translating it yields CASSLTSGSYDEQFF.